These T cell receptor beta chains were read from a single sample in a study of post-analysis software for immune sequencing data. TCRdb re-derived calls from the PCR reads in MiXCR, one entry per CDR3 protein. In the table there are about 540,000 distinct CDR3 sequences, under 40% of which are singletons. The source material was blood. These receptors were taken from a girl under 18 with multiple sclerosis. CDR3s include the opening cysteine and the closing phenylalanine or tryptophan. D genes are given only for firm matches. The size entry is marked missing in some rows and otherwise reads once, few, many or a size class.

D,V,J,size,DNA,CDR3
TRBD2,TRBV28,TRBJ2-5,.,TGTGCCAATAGTGCGGGGGGGCCGTCTGAGCAGTACTTC,CANSAGGPSEQYF
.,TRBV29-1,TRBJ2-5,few,TGCAGCGGGGCACCACTAGCAGTGGAGACCCAGTACTTC,CSGAPLAVETQYF
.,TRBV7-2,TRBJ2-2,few,TGTGCCAGCAGTAACACCAGGGCGGCCCTTGCCGGGGAGCTGTTTTTT,CASSNTRAALAGELFF
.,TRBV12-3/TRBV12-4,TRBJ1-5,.,TGTGCCAGCAGTTGGCGGGATAGCAATCAGCCCCAGCATTTT,CASSWRDSNQPQHF
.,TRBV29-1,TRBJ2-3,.,TGCAGCGTATTATGGGCGGGGACCACAGATACGCAGTATTTT,CSVLWAGTTDTQYF
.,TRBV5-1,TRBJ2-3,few,TGCGCCAGCAGCTTTGCAACAGTCCCGACGCAAAGCACAGATACGCAGTATTTT,CASSFATVPTQSTDTQYF
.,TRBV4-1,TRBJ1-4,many,TGCGCCAGCAGCCAAGACCGGGAAAAACTGTTTTTT,CASSQDREKLFF
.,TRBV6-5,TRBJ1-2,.,TGTGCCAGCAGTCAAGGCGCGGCCTACACCTTC,CASSQGAAYTF
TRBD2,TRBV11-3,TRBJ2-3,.,TGTGTCAGCAGCCGATCGCGGACTAGCCCCACAGATACGCAGTATTTT,CVSSRSRTSPTDTQYF
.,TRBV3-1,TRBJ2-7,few,TGTGCCAGCAGCCAAGTGTATAGCAACGAGCAGTACTTC,CASSQVYSNEQYF
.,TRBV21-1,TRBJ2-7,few,TGTGCCAGCAGCACAACAGGGACTAGCGGGGTGAGCTCCTACGAGCAGTACTTC,CASSTTGTSGVSSYEQYF
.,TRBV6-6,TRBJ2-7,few,TGTGCCAGCACGGACCCGAGGGTCCAGGGATCCTACGAGCAGTACTTC,CASTDPRVQGSYEQYF
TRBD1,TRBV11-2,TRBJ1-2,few,TGTGCCAGCAGAACCGGGACAGGGTATGGCTACACCTTC,CASRTGTGYGYTF
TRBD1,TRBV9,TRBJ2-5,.,TGTGCCAGCAGCACCTTGACAGGGGTCCAAGAGACCCAGTACTTC,CASSTLTGVQETQYF
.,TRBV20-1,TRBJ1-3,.,TGCAGTGCCGCAGATCCTGGGACTCGCTCTGGAAACACCATATATTTT,CSAADPGTRSGNTIYF
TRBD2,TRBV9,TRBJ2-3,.,TGTGCCAGCAGCCCGCAGCGGGAGTTGCAAGATACGCAGTATTTT,CASSPQRELQDTQYF
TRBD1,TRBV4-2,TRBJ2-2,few,TGTGCCAGCAGCCAAGATCTCCAGCACCGGGACAGAACTGCCGGGGAGCTGTTTTTT,CASSQDLQHRDRTAGELFF
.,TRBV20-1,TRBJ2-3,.,TGCAGTGCTAGTCGGGACACCAGCACAGATACGCAGTATTTT,CSASRDTSTDTQYF
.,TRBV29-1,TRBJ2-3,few,TGCAGCGTAACAGGGAGTGGCACAGATACGCAGTATTTT,CSVTGSGTDTQYF
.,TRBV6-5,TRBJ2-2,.,TGTGCCAGCAGCACGGGCTTCACCGGGGAGCTGTTTTTT,CASSTGFTGELFF
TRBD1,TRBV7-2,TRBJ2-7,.,TGTGCCAGCAGCTCCTTTATGAGGGGGCTTAGCTCCTACGAGCAGTACTTC,CASSSFMRGLSSYEQYF
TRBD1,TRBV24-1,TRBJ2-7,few,TGTGCCACCAGTGATTCCGGGACAGGGAACTACGAGCAGTACTTC,CATSDSGTGNYEQYF
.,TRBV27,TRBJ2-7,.,TGTGCCAGCAGTTTCCTTCGGTCGGGGAATCCCAACGAGCAGTACTTC,CASSFLRSGNPNEQYF
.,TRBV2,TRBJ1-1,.,TGTGCCAGCAGGACTGGGTGGGGGGAAGGAGCTTTCTTT,CASRTGWGEGAFF
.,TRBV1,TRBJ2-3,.,TGCACCAGCAGCCAGGCGACTAGCGGGGGGAGCACAGATACGCAGTATTTT,CTSSQATSGGSTDTQYF
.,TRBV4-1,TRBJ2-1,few,TGCGCCAGCAGCCAAGAGATTCGGGGGGCGGGGCGGAATGAGCAGTTCTTC,CASSQEIRGAGRNEQFF
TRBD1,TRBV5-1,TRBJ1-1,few,TGCGCCAGCGCGGACCGGACAGGGGTGACTGAAGCTTTCTTT,CASADRTGVTEAFF
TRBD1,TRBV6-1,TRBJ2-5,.,TGTGCCAGCAGTGCGGGACAGGGGATGGAGACCCAGTACTTC,CASSAGQGMETQYF
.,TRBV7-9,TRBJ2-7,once,TGTGCCAGCAGCCCTCGGGGCAACTCCTACAATGAGCAGTACTTC,CASSPRGNSYNEQYF
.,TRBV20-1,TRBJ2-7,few,TGCAGTGCTAGGGTAAAGGTGTCGGGGTACGAGCAGTACTTC,CSARVKVSGYEQYF
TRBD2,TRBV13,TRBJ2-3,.,TGTGCCAGCAGCTTAGTAGCGGGGGGGTCAGATACGCAGTATTTT,CASSLVAGGSDTQYF
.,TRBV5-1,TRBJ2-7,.,TGCGCCAGCAGCTTTGAGGGGACTCACTACGAGCAGTACTTC,CASSFEGTHYEQYF
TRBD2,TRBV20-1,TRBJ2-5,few,TGCAGTGCTGCGACTAGCGGGGGGCAAGAGACCCAGTACTTC,CSAATSGGQETQYF
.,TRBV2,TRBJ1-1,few,TGTGCCAGCTTACGGGGCTCCGGGGGGACTGAAGCTTTCTTT,CASLRGSGGTEAFF
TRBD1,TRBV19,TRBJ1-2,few,TGTGCCAGTAGTCCATTCGGGACAGGGAACTATGGCTACACCTTC,CASSPFGTGNYGYTF
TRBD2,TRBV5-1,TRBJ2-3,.,TGCGCCAGCGGCTTTGGACTAGCGGGGATCACAGATACGCAGTATTTT,CASGFGLAGITDTQYF
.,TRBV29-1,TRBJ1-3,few,TGCGTGGTGGGGTCCTCTGGAAACACCATATATTTT,CVVGSSGNTIYF
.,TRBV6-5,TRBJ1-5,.,TGTGCCAGCAGCCGCGTCCCAGATCAGCCCCAGCATTTT,CASSRVPDQPQHF
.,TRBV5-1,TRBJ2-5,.,TGCGCCAGCAGCCCAGCCGTTGGTACGCAAGAGACCCAGTACTTC,CASSPAVGTQETQYF
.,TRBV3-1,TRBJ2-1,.,TGTGCCAGCAGCCAAGGAGGGGGATTCTACAATGAGCAGTTCTTC,CASSQGGGFYNEQFF